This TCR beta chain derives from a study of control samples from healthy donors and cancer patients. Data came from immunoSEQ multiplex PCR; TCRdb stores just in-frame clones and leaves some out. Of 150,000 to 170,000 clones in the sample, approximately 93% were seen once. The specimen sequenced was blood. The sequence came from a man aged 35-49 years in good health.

This CDR3 reads CASSLGPRGYTF. CDR3 coding DNA: TGTGCCAGCAGCTTAGGGCCGAGGGGCTACACCTTC. This rearrangement joins TRBV7-9 to TRBJ1-2; no reliable D call. CDR3 length: 12 amino acids. CDR1 is SEHNR and CDR2 is FQNEAQ in the germline V gene (reference sequence). Between the trimmed V and J ends, which lost 1 base and 8 bases, there was a span of 8 bases.